These 20 T cell receptor beta chains were sequenced from one sample in a study of CD8+CD57+ T cells in acquired aplastic anemia. Patients sequenced had flow cytometry evidence of CD8+CD57+ cell expansion. Genomic DNA, the template, was used for profiling of the TCR beta VDJ and CDR3. TCRdb used MiXCR to reprocess the reads, holding one entry per CDR3 protein. The sample lists 150,000 to 200,000 distinct CDR3 sequences, around half occurring once. Sample: sorted CD4+, CD8+, or CD8+CD57+ T cells (not recorded which) from PBMCs. The receptors originated from a human donor with aplastic anemia.

This clonotype appeared many times. CDR3 sequence reads: CASSSGTGRSNQPQHF. CDR3 DNA sequence: TGTGCCAGCAGCTCCGGGACAGGCCGGAGCAATCAGCCCCAGCATTTT. The genes are TRBV5-5 and TRBJ1-5, with TRBD1 matching over 8 bases. With V trimmed by 3 bases and J by 1 base, 6 bases remained unmatched. This CDR3 contains 16 residues. Per the germline V gene, CDR1 is SGHKS and CDR2 is YYEKEE (reference sequence).

The V call is TRBV14, the J call TRBJ1-2; D is undetermined. This CDR3 comprises 12 residues. In germline, CDR1 is SGHDN, CDR2 FVKESK. The V end was cut by 4 bases, the J end by 8 bases, with 11 bases between. The DNA for the CDR3 is TGTGCCAGCAGCCCGGACCTGTGGGGCTACACCTTC. Amino acid sequence: CASSPDLWGYTF.

In this sample, this clonotype turned up many times. This rearrangement joins TRBV7-2 to TRBJ1-1; tentatively, D is TRBD1 (6 bases). This CDR3 has 15 residues. In germline, CDR1 is SGHTA, CDR2 FQGNSA. V gave up 5 bases and J gave up 3 bases, with 16 bases separating them. This CDR3 is CASSVYRDMDTEAFF. Here the CDR3 DNA reads TGTGCCAGCAGCGTATACAGGGACATGGACACTGAAGCTTTCTTT. The full variable domain, its missing parts supplied by reference TRBV7-2 and TRBJ1-1, is GAGVSQSPSNKVTEKGKDVELRCDPISGHTALYWYRQSLGQGLEFLIYFQGNSAPDKSGLPSDRFSAERTGGSVSTLTIQRTQQEDSAVYLCASSVYRDMDTEAFFGQGTRLTVV.

This clonotype was observed a few times. This chain connects TRBV20-1 to TRBJ2-3; 8 bases are a match to TRBD2. Germline V lookup: CDR1 DFQATT, CDR2 SNEGSKA (reference sequence). V gave up 4 bases and J gave up 4 bases; unmatched junction bases: 10. The CDR3 contains 15 residues. CDR3 region: CSATRPGLDSDTQYF. The CDR3 DNA follows: TGCAGTGCTACACGGCCGGGACTAGACTCAGATACGCAGTATTTT.

The chain's CDR3 is CASSGGGVSGNTIYF. Written as DNA, the CDR3 is TGTGCCAGCAGCGGAGGTGGGGTCTCTGGAAACACCATATATTTT. This chain uses TRBV12-3 or TRBV12-4 with TRBJ1-3; no definite D call. This CDR3 region has 15 residues. The V gene lost 6 bases and the J gene lost 0 bases, with 12 bases spanning the gap.

J is TRBJ2-2 and V is TRBV6-5; D gene unclear. Germline V gene sequence: CDR1 MNHEY, CDR2 SVGAGI. This CDR3 has 16 amino acids. V was pared by 8 bases and J by 1 base, with 17 bases between. CDR3 nucleotides: TGTGCCAGCGGTTTTGTAGGAAGGCTGAACACCGGGGAGCTGTTTTTT. Translated: CASGFVGRLNTGELFF.

This chain joins TRBV15 and TRBJ2-7; 10 nucleotides line up with TRBD1. The CDR3 is 15 residues long. Germline V CDR1 and CDR2: LNHNV, YYDKDF (reference sequence). V lost 1 base and J lost 4; bases outside the gene matches: 4. CDR3 sequence reads: CATSRGGQGSYEQYF. In nucleotides, the CDR3 is TGTGCCACCAGCAGAGGGGGACAGGGGAGTTACGAGCAGTACTTC.

The chain has TRBV15 and TRBJ2-7; D is perhaps TRBD1 (6 bases). Germline values: CDR1 LNHNV, CDR2 YYDKDF (reference sequence). The V gene lost 6 bases and the J gene lost 6 bases, with 18 bases spanning the gap. The CDR3 loop spans 14 amino acids. CDR3 nucleotide sequence: TGTGCCACCAGACCCGGGGCCCTGGACAGCGAGCAGTACTTC. It translates to CATRPGALDSEQYF. The full variable domain, with the rest looked up from reference TRBV15 and TRBJ2-7, is DAMVIQNPRYQVTQFGKPVTLSCSQTLNHNVMYWYQQKSSQAPKLLFHYYDKDFNNEADTPDNFQSRRPNTSFCFLDIRSPGLGDTAMYLCATRPGALDSEQYFGPGTRLTVT.

This clonotype came up many times. This chain uses TRBV20-1 with TRBJ2-5; 9 bases fit TRBD2. The CDR3 runs to 15 residues. The trim removed 0 bases at V and 5 bases at J, leaving 7 bases unmatched. Looked up from germline, CDR1 is DFQATT and CDR2 is SNEGSKA (reference sequence). Here the CDR3 reads CSARDQLAGSETQYF. CDR3 nucleotides: TGCAGTGCTAGAGATCAGCTAGCGGGGTCGGAGACCCAGTACTTC.

The chain's CDR3 is CASRWDSPGTEAFF. As DNA, the CDR3 is TGTGCCAGCAGGTGGGACTCGCCCGGAACTGAAGCTTTCTTT. J is TRBJ1-1 and V is TRBV2, with D possibly TRBD1 on 5 matching bases. CDR3 length: 14 amino acids. V lost 6 bases to trimming and J lost 5 bases, with 16 bases between them. The germline gives CDR1 SNHLY, CDR2 FYNNEI.

The chain employs TRBV19 and TRBJ2-5, with TRBD2 matching 7 bases. V trimming: 7 bases; J trimming: 5 bases; junction bases outside the gene matches: 7. The CDR3 is 13 residues long. Germline V gene sequence: CDR1 LNHDA, CDR2 SQIVND (reference sequence). CDR3 sequence (DNA): TGTGCCAGTAATCGTCGGCGGGAGGAGACCCAGTACTTC. This gives the protein CASNRRREETQYF.

V is TRBV5-4 and J is TRBJ2-7, with 10 bases that match TRBD2. The length of the CDR3 is 16 residues. CDR1 is SGHNT and CDR2 is YYREEE in the germline V gene (reference sequence). The V segment lost 4 bases and the J segment 0 bases; nucleotides outside the gene matches: 7. The CDR3 DNA sequence: TGTGCCAGCAGCGGTACTAGCGGGGACATCTCCTACGAGCAGTACTTC. Its translation: CASSGTSGDISYEQYF. Full variable domain (outside the CDR3, taken from reference TRBV5-4 and TRBJ2-7): ETGVTQSPTHLIKTRGQQVTLRCSSQSGHNTVSWYQQALGQGPQFIFQYYREEENGRGNFPPRFSGLQFPNYSSELNVNALELDDSALYLCASSGTSGDISYEQYFGPGTRLTVT.

The chain employs TRBV4-1 and TRBJ1-2, with D possibly TRBD1 on 5 matching bases. Germline CDR1 is MGHRA and CDR2 is YSYEKL. The CDR3 totals 15 residues. V lost 2 bases and J 2 bases, leaving 12 bases between the germline ends. This chain's CDR3 is CASSQPNRPNYGYTF. CDR3 in DNA: TGCGCCAGCAGCCAACCTAACAGGCCGAACTATGGCTACACCTTC.

The chain joins TRBV29-1 to TRBJ2-5; D perhaps matches TRBD1 (5 bases). The CDR3 runs to 13 residues. V dropped 4 bases and J dropped 5 bases, with 14 bases sitting between them. CDR1 and CDR2 from the germline V gene are SQVTM and ANQGSEA. This CDR3 is CSVVGRALETQYF. The DNA for the CDR3 is TGCAGCGTTGTGGGCAGGGCGCTTGAGACCCAGTACTTC.

The rearrangement joins TRBV7-3 to TRBJ1-1; D is possibly TRBD1 (5 bases). V lost 1 base and J 0 bases, leaving 12 bases between the germline ends. The CDR3 is 16 amino acids. Germline V CDR1 and CDR2: SGHTA, FQGTGA. As DNA, the CDR3 is TGTGCCAGCAGCTTAAGTTCGACAGTTCTGAACACTGAAGCTTTCTTT. Its protein product is CASSLSSTVLNTEAFF.

The V and J genes are TRBV18 and TRBJ1-2, with D tentatively TRBD1 (6 bases). The V gene's germline CDR1 is KGHSH and CDR2 LQKENI. Between the trimmed V and J ends, which lost 6 bases and 1 base, there was a span of 12 bases. CDR3 length: 14 amino acids. CDR3 region: CASSSGGRNYGYTF. The DNA of the CDR3 is TGTGCCAGCTCTTCCGGGGGGCGTAACTATGGCTACACCTTC.

The rearrangement links TRBV2 to TRBJ2-3, with no clear D. Germline V gene lookup returns CDR1 SNHLY and CDR2 FYNNEI. The V end lost 5 bases, the J end lost 4 bases, and 4 bases lay between the germline ends. The CDR3 covers 11 residues. The CDR3 DNA sequence: TGTGCCAGCAGTTTTGCAGATACGCAGTATTTT. Amino acids: CASSFADTQYF.

This clonotype was seen repeatedly, ten times or more. The rearrangement joins TRBV5-1 to TRBJ1-2, with D possibly TRBD1 on 6 matching bases. The length of the CDR3 is 14 residues. The V gene lost 3 bases and the J gene lost 7 bases, with 16 bases spanning the gap. Germline assignment: CDR1 SGHRS and CDR2 YFSETQ. Written as DNA, the CDR3 is TGCGCCAGCAGCTCCTCCCCGGGGGGCTTTGGCTACACCTTC. It yields the protein CASSSSPGGFGYTF.

This clonotype was observed at least ten times. CDR3 nucleotide sequence: TGTGCCAGCAGCCAAGTCGGGCTAGGAGATACGCAGTATTTT. Translated, it gives CASSQVGLGDTQYF. The chain has TRBV3-1 and TRBJ2-3; D ambiguous. V was shortened by 1 base and J by 5 bases, with 10 bases between the two germline ends. CDR3 length equals 14 residues. Looked up from germline, CDR1 is LGHDT and CDR2 is YNNKEL (reference sequence).

On this clonotype: This clone may be a read error of a much larger clone one base away. The chain joins TRBV12-3 or TRBV12-4 to TRBJ1-1; D might be TRBD1 (5 bases). Trimming shortened V by 4 bases and J by 6 bases, and 18 bases separated the two germline ends. CDR3 length: 15 residues. DNA of the CDR3: TGTGCCAGCAGTTCTACCCAGGAGGGGTTCGCTGAAGCTTTCTTT. It translates to CASSSTQEGFAEAFF.